A selection of T cell receptor beta chains follows, all from one sample in a study of regulatory T cells in long-lasting Graves disease. TCRdb re-derived calls from the multiplex PCR reads in MiXCR, one entry per CDR3 protein. The sample records a few hundred thousand distinct CDR3 sequences, roughly 17% being singletons. These data were also filed under a second study, of T cells in Graves' hyperthyroidism and ophthalmopathy.

Sequenced here: peripheral blood mononuclear cells (PBMCs), sampled at new diagnosis, from a patient treated with antithyroid drugs. Every receptor here comes from a woman aged 18-29 years with Graves disease. CDR3s include the opening cysteine and the closing phenylalanine or tryptophan. The D gene is left open where the match is weak. Where a row states a size, it is once, few, many or the class of an expanded clone; other rows omit it.

V	size	length	D	J	CDR3	DNA
TRBV14	few	16	.	TRBJ2-3	CASSQSTVRSTDTQYF	TGTGCCAGCAGCCAATCGACAGTCAGAAGCACAGATACGCAGTATTTT
TRBV9	.	14	.	TRBJ1-1	CASSVEDGNTEAFF	TGTGCCAGCAGCGTAGAGGACGGGAACACTGAAGCTTTCTTT
TRBV4-3	.	16	TRBD2	TRBJ2-1	CASSQDGTSGYNEQFF	TGCGCCAGCAGCCAAGATGGAACTAGCGGATACAATGAGCAGTTCTTC
TRBV30	few	14	.	TRBJ2-5	CAWGKGVATETQYF	TGTGCCTGGGGGAAGGGGGTAGCGACGGAGACCCAGTACTTC
TRBV28	many	11	TRBD1	TRBJ2-7	CATTGGYEQYF	TGTGCCACCACAGGGGGCTACGAGCAGTACTTC
TRBV6-1	.	16	.	TRBJ2-3	CASSETTTSWSDTQYF	TGTGCCAGCAGTGAAACGACGACAAGTTGGTCAGATACGCAGTATTTT
TRBV28	.	16	.	TRBJ1-3	CASSEKYLKRGNTIYF	TGTGCCAGCAGTGAAAAATACCTTAAGCGTGGAAACACCATATATTTT
TRBV20-1	many	10	.	TRBJ1-1	CSARDHFSFF	TGCAGTGCTAGAGATCACTTTAGTTTCTTT
TRBV5-5	many	13	TRBD1	TRBJ2-7	CASGWGPGGEQYF	TGTGCCAGCGGATGGGGTCCAGGGGGCGAGCAGTACTTC
TRBV11-1	few	16	TRBD1	TRBJ2-7	CASSSWVRTGGYEQYF	TGTGCCAGCAGCTCTTGGGTGCGGACAGGGGGCTACGAGCAGTACTTC
TRBV5-1	.	16	.	TRBJ2-3	CASSSTGAGVADTQYF	TGCGCCAGCAGCTCGACCGGGGCAGGGGTGGCAGATACGCAGTATTTT
TRBV18	few	15	.	TRBJ1-5	CASSQFAMGNQPQHF	TGTGCCAGCTCACAGTTTGCAATGGGCAATCAGCCCCAGCATTTT
TRBV9	.	15	TRBD2	TRBJ2-7	CASSVSGALWNEQYF	TGTGCCAGCAGCGTTAGCGGGGCCCTCTGGAACGAGCAGTACTTC
TRBV24-1	.	13	.	TRBJ1-1	CATSTRLNTEAFF	TGTGCCACCAGCACACGGTTAAACACTGAAGCTTTCTTT
TRBV6-5	many	14	.	TRBJ2-2	CASSYSTDTGELFF	TGTGCCAGCAGTTACTCGACGGACACCGGGGAGCTGTTTTTT
TRBV15	few	18	TRBD2	TRBJ2-2	CATSREASGVRVTGELFF	TGTGCCACCAGCAGAGAGGCTAGCGGGGTTCGGGTCACCGGGGAGCTGTTTTTT
TRBV5-5	many	17	TRBD1	TRBJ2-7	CASSLDETGGHLYEQYF	TGTGCCAGCAGCTTGGATGAGACAGGGGGACACCTTTACGAGCAGTACTTC
TRBV2	few	13	TRBD1	TRBJ2-1	CASTPQGDNEQFF	TGTGCCAGCACCCCTCAGGGGGACAATGAGCAGTTCTTC
TRBV6-1	.	16	TRBD2	TRBJ2-1	CASSQLSAGGLHEQFF	TGTGCCAGCAGCCAACTTTCAGCGGGAGGGCTCCATGAGCAGTTCTTC
TRBV7-3	.	16	TRBD2	TRBJ2-1	CASSTSSGRANNEQFF	TGTGCCAGCAGCACCTCCAGCGGGAGGGCCAACAATGAGCAGTTCTTC
TRBV29-1	few	14	TRBD2	TRBJ2-7	CSVGLTSRFYEQYF	TGCAGCGTTGGATTGACTAGCCGCTTCTACGAGCAGTACTTC
TRBV6-2/TRBV6-3	many	14	TRBD2	TRBJ2-7	CASSYRGLVYEQYF	TGTGCCAGCAGTTACAGGGGACTAGTCTACGAGCAGTACTTC
TRBV6-2/TRBV6-3	many	12	TRBD1	TRBJ2-3	CASGIGGDTQYF	TGTGCCAGCGGTATAGGGGGCGATACGCAGTATTTT
TRBV20-1	many	14	TRBD2	TRBJ2-1	CSASGLAGAYEQFF	TGCAGTGCTAGCGGGCTAGCGGGAGCCTATGAGCAGTTCTTC
TRBV5-1	few	12	.	TRBJ1-2	CASSLDGHGYTF	TGCGCCAGCAGCTTGGACGGCCACGGCTACACCTTC
TRBV30	few	12	.	TRBJ2-3	CAWRWGPDTQYF	TGTGCCTGGCGGTGGGGCCCAGATACGCAGTATTTT